One sample yielded the 22 T cell receptor beta chains listed below, sequenced in a study of cytomegalovirus exposure and HLA in healthy donors (dated by TCRdb to about 2017). The method behind the library was the immunoSEQ multiplex PCR assay. This is the immuneACCESS table as TCRdb keeps it, with only in-frame sequences that have V and J called. A part of the clones is gone; compared with another copy, unresolved V genes explain less than half, and the rest is unexplained. This sample gives approximately 300,000 clones in total; 86% of them show up just once. The ten biggest clones cover around 0.84% of the sample. Sequenced input: PBMCs. Receptors were obtained from a woman in her late teens or twenties in good health and CMV-seronegative.

The rearrangement uses TRBV28 and TRBJ2-7; D perhaps matches TRBD1 (5 bases). Germline assignment: CDR1 MDHEN and CDR2 SYDVKM. The CDR3 runs 12 residues. Trimming left V 5 bases short and J 4 bases short, with 9 bases between. The CDR3 nucleotides are TGTGCCAGCAGTCCCAGGGTTTACGAGCAGTACTTC. This encodes CASSPRVYEQYF.

V and J are TRBV5-4 and TRBJ2-7; 7 positions match TRBD2. The CDR3 is 17 amino acids. The germline CDR1 and CDR2 sequences are SGHNT and YYREEE (reference sequence). Trimming removed 4 bases from V and 3 bases from J; junction bases left unmatched: 16. CDR3 region: CASSLGAVSGPVYEQYF. For the CDR3, the DNA is TGTGCCAGCAGCCTTGGGGCGGTTAGCGGGCCGGTCTACGAGCAGTACTTC.

V usage is TRBV7-8 and J usage is TRBJ2-1; D uncertain. This CDR3 has 15 residues. Trimming cost V 1 base and J 1 base, with 8 bases left between them. Germline V gene data show CDR1 as SGHVS and CDR2 as FQNEAQ. CDR3 sequence (DNA): TGTGCCAGCAGCTTAGGAAGCATGTCCTACAATGAGCAGTTCTTC. Amino acid sequence: CASSLGSMSYNEQFF. The whole variable domain, remainder taken from reference TRBV7-8 and TRBJ2-1, is GAGVSQSPRYKVAKRGQDVALRCDPISGHVSLFWYQQALGQGPEFLTYFQNEAQLDKSGLPSDRFFAERPEGSVSTLKIQRTQQEDSAVYLCASSLGSMSYNEQFFGPGTRLTVL.

The J gene is TRBJ1-3, the V gene TRBV5-4; the match to TRBD1 covers 9 bases. The trim removed 4 bases at V and 0 bases at J, leaving 8 bases unmatched. This CDR3 has 17 residues. Germline V gives CDR1 SGHNT, CDR2 YYREEE (reference sequence). CDR3 DNA: TGTGCCAGCAGCAACATTGGACAGGGGATCTCTGGAAACACCATATATTTT. This sequence encodes CASSNIGQGISGNTIYF.

The genes are TRBV19 and TRBJ2-2; tentatively, D is TRBD2 (6 bases). CDR3 size: 16 residues. V was trimmed by 3 bases and J by 2 bases, leaving 13 bases between them. Germline-derived CDR1 and CDR2 are LNHDA and SQIVND (reference sequence). The CDR3 spells CASSMGGLYNTGELFF. As DNA, the CDR3 is TGTGCCAGTAGTATGGGGGGACTGTACAACACCGGGGAGCTGTTTTTT.

The count of this clone is one. The gene calls are TRBV5-1 and TRBJ2-7; tentative D call: TRBD1 (6 bases). Trimming shortened V by 4 bases and J by 2 bases, and 13 bases separated the two germline ends. This CDR3 region has 14 residues. Germline values: CDR1 SGHRS, CDR2 YFSETQ. CDR3: CASSTKQGAYEQYF. The CDR3 DNA is TGCGCCAGCAGCACGAAACAGGGCGCCTACGAGCAGTACTTC.

The rearrangement joins TRBV5-1 to TRBJ2-5; 8 bases are shared with TRBD1. The CDR3 has 15 amino acids. Germline assignment: CDR1 SGHRS and CDR2 YFSETQ. After removal of 5 bases from V and 4 bases from J, the junction contained 10 bases not matched to a gene. The CDR3 DNA reads as TGCGCCAGCAGTTCCGACAGGGGCAGTGGAGAGACCCAGTACTTC. Translated: CASSSDRGSGETQYF.

The rearrangement uses TRBV4-2 and TRBJ1-4; maybe TRBD1 (6 bases). Per the germline V gene, CDR1 is LGHNA and CDR2 is YNFKEQ. Trimming removed 1 base at V and 7 bases at J, with 16 bases between. The CDR3 consists of 16 residues. In DNA form, the CDR3 reads TGTGCCAGCAGCCAAGCCGGGACACCGTCTGTTGAAAAACTGTTTTTT. This sequence encodes CASSQAGTPSVEKLFF.

The CDR3 coding sequence is TGTGCCACCAGCAGATGGGGGGATCAGCCCCAGCATTTT. This gives the protein CATSRWGDQPQHF. This chain joins TRBV15 and TRBJ1-5; tentative D call: TRBD1 (5 bases). CDR3 length equals 13 residues. V was shortened by 2 bases and J by 5 bases, with 7 bases between the two germline ends. Germline CDR1 and CDR2: LNHNV and YYDKDF (reference sequence).

V usage is TRBV27 and J usage is TRBJ2-7; 10 nucleotides align to TRBD1. The CDR3 consists of 15 residues. V trimming: 5 bases; J trimming: 3 bases; junction bases outside the gene matches: 7. CDR1 is MNHEY, CDR2 SMNVEV, per germline (reference sequence). CDR3 sequence reads: CASSDPGQGNYEQYF. For the CDR3, the DNA is TGTGCCAGCAGTGACCCGGGACAGGGGAACTACGAGCAGTACTTC.

This chain joins TRBV6-5 and TRBJ2-7, with 10 bases that match TRBD1. J lost 2 bases, V lost 8 bases, and 9 bases had no gene match. Germline CDR1 MNHEY, CDR2 SVGAGI. There are 15 residues in the CDR3. The CDR3 sequence: CASSRGDRGPYEQYF. The CDR3 DNA is TGTGCCAGCTCACGGGGGGACAGGGGACCCTACGAGCAGTACTTC.

This clone was seen just once. J is TRBJ2-7 and V is TRBV4-3; 7 bases are shared with TRBD1. V shed 0 bases, J shed 5 bases, and the junction held 7 bases outside the gene matches. Germline CDR1 LGHNA, CDR2 YSLEER. This CDR3 is 15 amino acids long. CDR3 sequence reads: CASSQEATGTHEQYF. The CDR3 coding sequence is TGCGCCAGCAGCCAAGAGGCGACAGGGACCCACGAGCAGTACTTC.

The chain uses TRBV7-3 and TRBJ1-1; TRBD1 is a possible D gene (5 bases). V was shortened by 2 bases and J by 6 bases, with 10 bases between the two germline ends. The CDR3 is 13 residues long. Germline V gene sequence: CDR1 SGHTA, CDR2 FQGTGA. The CDR3 sequence is CASSLGGFAEAFF. The CDR3 DNA reads as TGTGCCAGCAGCTTAGGGGGGTTCGCTGAAGCTTTCTTT.

The rearrangement links TRBV13 to TRBJ1-1, with 8 bases identical to TRBD1. Germline V CDR1 and CDR2: PRHDT, FYEKMQ (reference sequence). The junction had 3 bases not matched to a gene; V was cut back by 5 bases and J by 1 base. This CDR3 is built from 14 residues. CDR3 DNA sequence: TGTGCCAGCAGCAGGACAGGGACGAACACTGAAGCTTTCTTT. Translation: CASSRTGTNTEAFF. Full variable domain (remainder filled in from reference TRBV13 and TRBJ1-1): AAGVIQSPRHLIKEKRETATLKCYPIPRHDTVYWYQQGPGQDPQFLISFYEKMQSDKGSIPDRFSAQQFSDYHSELNMSSLELGDSALYFCASSRTGTNTEAFFGQGTRLTVV.

The genes are TRBV5-6 and TRBJ1-2; 8 bases are a match to TRBD1. V lost 2 bases, J lost 3 bases, and 6 bases stayed unmatched. Per the germline V gene, CDR1 is SGHDT and CDR2 is YYEEEE. This CDR3 has 15 amino acids. Here the CDR3 DNA reads TGTGCCAGCAGCTTTGGGACAGGAGGCTACTATGGCTACACCTTC. This gives the protein CASSFGTGGYYGYTF.

The chain carries TRBV9 and TRBJ2-5, with 9 bases fitting TRBD2. J lost 7 bases, V lost 3 bases, and 13 bases had no gene match. The CDR3 extends over 16 amino acids. Germline loops: CDR1 SGDLS, CDR2 YYNGEE. Here the CDR3 DNA reads TGTGCCAGCAGCGAGGGAGGGGGACTAGCCCGCGGGACCCAGTACTTC. It is translated as CASSEGGGLARGTQYF.

The chain joins TRBV7-2 to TRBJ1-5, with D hard to call. Trimming shortened V by 5 bases and J by 0 bases, and 8 bases separated the two germline ends. CDR1 and CDR2 (germline): SGHTA, FQGNSA. The CDR3 runs 14 residues. CDR3: CASSPPYSNQPQHF. The CDR3 nucleotides are TGTGCCAGCAGCCCCCCTTATAGCAATCAGCCCCAGCATTTT.

This CDR3 reads CASSVMGYDYSYEQYF. CDR3 bases: TGTGCCAGCAGTGTCATGGGGTACGACTACTCCTACGAGCAGTACTTC. J is TRBJ2-7 and V is TRBV2; a possible D gene is TRBD2 (5 bases). This CDR3 has 16 amino acids. Trimming took off 4 bases at V and 0 bases at J, with 16 bases between the two ends. CDR1 and CDR2 from the germline V gene are SNHLY and FYNNEI.

Worth noting for this clone: This may stem from a read error, because a much larger clone lies one nucleotide away. The V gene is TRBV7-6, the J gene TRBJ2-3; D is uncertain. Looked up from germline, CDR1 is SGHVS and CDR2 is FNYEAQ. CDR3 size: 12 residues. V lost 5 bases to trimming and J lost 3 bases, with 6 bases between them. The CDR3 loop reads CASSPNTDTQYF. CDR3 in DNA: TGTGCCAGCAGCCCAAATACAGATACGCAGTATTTT.

This clone was seen only a few times. V gene TRBV15 combines with J gene TRBJ2-1, with 7 bases matching TRBD2. The CDR3 is 19 residues long. CDR1 is LNHNV, CDR2 YYDKDF, per germline (reference sequence). Trimming cost V 0 bases and J 4 bases; bases outside gene matches: 15. The CDR3, as DNA: TGTGCCACCAGCAGAGATCGGTTTTTGGGCGGGAGTAGATACAATGAGCAGTTCTTC. Protein: CATSRDRFLGGSRYNEQFF.

CDR3 region: CASSQDAVSGNTIYF. The CDR3 region has the DNA TGTGCCAGCAGCCAAGATGCGGTCTCTGGAAACACCATATATTTT. The rearrangement links TRBV4-2 to TRBJ1-3; D remains ambiguous. CDR1 LGHNA and CDR2 YNFKEQ come from the germline V gene. This CDR3 has 15 residues. The V and J ends lost 0 bases and 0 bases respectively, with 6 bases between them.

The chain employs TRBV19 and TRBJ1-3; 7 bases line up with TRBD1. This CDR3 spans 15 amino acids. The junction had 7 bases not matched to a gene; V was cut back by 6 bases and J by 2 bases. Germline loops: CDR1 LNHDA, CDR2 SQIVND (reference sequence). CDR3 DNA sequence: TGTGCCAGTAGCCGCACAGGGGCCACTGGAAACACCATATATTTT. It translates to CASSRTGATGNTIYF. Together with reference TRBV19 and TRBJ1-3, the CDR3 gives the full variable domain: DGGITQSPKYLFRKEGQNVTLSCEQNLNHDAMYWYRQDPGQGLRLIYYSQIVNDFQKGDIAEGYSVSREKKESFPLTVTSAQKNPTAFYLCASSRTGATGNTIYFGEGSWLTVV.